These T cell receptor beta chains were read from a single sample in a study of T cell clonotyping in hematopoietic cell transplantation. Here immunoSEQ multiplex PCR was the method, and the copy in TCRdb shows in-frame clones only, minus some. The sample records about 36,000 clones, 88% being singletons. Sequencing was carried out using peripheral blood mononuclear cells. The source is a woman aged 40 to 50 in good health. Some clones in this sample may be carry-over from other donors' samples. The CDR3 runs from the conserved cysteine through the conserved F or W. The order of the fields is V gene, clone size, J gene, D gene, CDR3 DNA, CDR3 protein. D genes are given only for firm matches. Expanded clones are given a class, and other clones once, few, many or no size at all.

>TRBV2|-|TRBJ2-6|TRBD1
TGTGCCAGCAGTGAACTCAGGGGGCGTGGGGCCAACGTCCTGACTTTC
CASSELRGRGANVLTF
>TRBV20-1|once|TRBJ1-2|-
TGCAGTGCTAGAGGAGGGGAAGGCTACACCTTC
CSARGGEGYTF
>TRBV5-1|-|TRBJ2-3|TRBD1
TGCGCCAGCAGCTTGGAGGGACAGGGGGTAGATACGCAGTATTTT
CASSLEGQGVDTQYF
>TRBV7-3|-|TRBJ2-7|TRBD1
TGTGCCAGCAGCCCTCATGGACAGGCCGCCTACGAGCAGTACTTC
CASSPHGQAAYEQYF
>TRBV4-1|-|TRBJ2-1|-
TGCGCCAGCAGCCAAGTATCTGGGGGCTCCTACAATGAGCAGTTCTTC
CASSQVSGGSYNEQFF
>TRBV27|-|TRBJ2-7|TRBD2
TGTGCCAGCAGCGCATCTAGCGGCTACGAGCAGTACTTC
CASSASSGYEQYF
>TRBV5-1|-|TRBJ2-2|-
TGCGCCAGCAGCCCGGGACACACGAACACCGGGGAGCTGTTTTTT
CASSPGHTNTGELFF
>TRBV6-6|-|TRBJ1-1|-
TGTGCCAGCAGTCACGGTGGGGCACTGAACACTGAAGCTTTCTTT
CASSHGGALNTEAFF
>TRBV4-1|-|TRBJ2-3|-
TGCGCCAGCAGCCAAGATGTCCAGGAGAGCACAGATACGCAGTATTTT
CASSQDVQESTDTQYF
>TRBV6-1|-|TRBJ2-1|TRBD1
TGTGCCAGCAGTGAAGTGGGACAGGGGGTGACCTACAATGAGCAGTTCTTC
CASSEVGQGVTYNEQFF
>TRBV7-9|-|TRBJ1-2|-
TGTGCCAGCAGCTTAGTTGGGGTAGGGTTTATCGGCTACACCTTC
CASSLVGVGFIGYTF
>TRBV2|-|TRBJ2-3|TRBD2
TGTGCCAGCAGTGAAGCCACGACTAGCGATACGCAGTATTTT
CASSEATTSDTQYF
>TRBV19|-|TRBJ2-7|TRBD2
TGTGCCAGTAGACCCCAGGGCGGGAGGCCCTACGAGCAGTACTTC
CASRPQGGRPYEQYF
>TRBV7-2|-|TRBJ2-5|-
TGTGCCAGCAGCTTATCAACGGGAGCGGAGACCCAGTACTTC
CASSLSTGAETQYF
>TRBV19|-|TRBJ2-7|TRBD2
TGTGCCAGTAGAAAACCGGGACTAGCGGGAGTTGGTTACGAGCAGTACTTC
CASRKPGLAGVGYEQYF
>TRBV21-1|-|TRBJ2-7|-
TGTGCCAGCAGCAAACACAAGGTCCACTCCTACGAGCAGTACTTC
CASSKHKVHSYEQYF
>TRBV19|-|TRBJ1-1|-
TGTGCCAGTAAAGAAGTCAGGTTACACCCTGAAGCTTTCTTT
CASKEVRLHPEAFF
>TRBV5-6|-|TRBJ1-2|-
TGTGCCAGCAGCTTGGTGTCGGGCGGTGGCTACACCTTC
CASSLVSGGGYTF
>TRBV28|-|TRBJ2-7|-
TGTGCCACCACTGACGGAATCTACGAGCAGTACTTC
CATTDGIYEQYF
>TRBV5-1|-|TRBJ2-7|-
TGCGCCAGCAGCTTGGGGGGGGGCGTTGCAGGCGAGCAGTACTTC
CASSLGGGVAGEQYF
>TRBV7-2|-|TRBJ1-5|-
TGTGCCAGCAGCTTAACTGGGCTATACAATCAGCCCCAGCATTTT
CASSLTGLYNQPQHF
>TRBV7-3|-|TRBJ1-1|-
TGTGCCAGCAGTCGAACGCTTGCCACTGAAGCTTTCTTT
CASSRTLATEAFF
>TRBV5-1|-|TRBJ2-1|TRBD2
TGCGCCAGCAGCTTGACACTAGCGGGAGGGTCTTCCAATGAGCAGTTCTTC
CASSLTLAGGSSNEQFF
>TRBV6-6|-|TRBJ2-7|-
TGTGCCAGCAGACCGTACACAGGAGGGTACGAGCAGTACTTC
CASRPYTGGYEQYF
>TRBV7-2|-|TRBJ2-7|-
TGTGCCAGCAGCTTAGGACCTAACTACGAGCAGTACTTC
CASSLGPNYEQYF
>TRBV2|-|TRBJ1-3|TRBD1
TGTGCCAGAACAGGGGCTGGAAACACCATATATTTT
CARTGAGNTIYF
>TRBV19|-|TRBJ1-5|-
TGTGCCAGTAGTATTTCTGTTCGCAATCAGCCCCAGCATTTT
CASSISVRNQPQHF
>TRBV6-5|-|TRBJ1-1|-
TGTGCCAGCAGTTACTCAGGGGGGGTTGAAGCTTTCTTT
CASSYSGGVEAFF
>TRBV7-3|-|TRBJ2-1|TRBD2
TGTGCCAGCAGCTTCGCGGGCACTAGCGGATACAATGAGCAGTTCTTC
CASSFAGTSGYNEQFF
>TRBV5-1|-|TRBJ2-7|TRBD2
TGCGCCAGCGGGGGGGGACCCAGCTCCTACGAGCAGTACTTC
CASGGGPSSYEQYF
>TRBV13|-|TRBJ2-3|TRBD2
TGTGCCAGCAGCCGGAGCGGGAGGAGCACAGATACGCAGTATTTT
CASSRSGRSTDTQYF
>TRBV5-1|-|TRBJ2-5|TRBD1
TGCGCCAGCAGAGCACGACAGGGAGAAGGAGAGACCCAGTACTTC
CASRARQGEGETQYF
>TRBV7-8|-|TRBJ1-2|-
TGTGCCAGCAGCTTATTAACCGAGGATGGCTACACCTTC
CASSLLTEDGYTF
>TRBV30|-|TRBJ2-1|TRBD2
TGTGCCTGGAGTGTACTACGGCGGGAGGGCCGGGAGCAGTTCTTC
CAWSVLRREGREQFF
>TRBV5-1|once|TRBJ2-3|-
TGCGCCAGCGCCACGTCGATTAGCACAGATACGCAGTATTTT
CASATSISTDTQYF
>TRBV11-3|-|TRBJ2-7|-
TGTGCCAGCAGCTTAGACAGCTACGAGCAGTACTTC
CASSLDSYEQYF
>TRBV7-3|-|TRBJ1-1|-
TGTGCCAGCAGCGGGGACGGGAACACTGAAGCTTTCTTT
CASSGDGNTEAFF
>TRBV28|-|TRBJ2-7|-
TGTGCCAGCACTCAAACGATGAGCTCCTACGAGCAGTACTTC
CASTQTMSSYEQYF
>TRBV28|-|TRBJ1-5|-
TGTGCCAGCAGCCAGGAGGCGATGGTGATGGGTCAGCCCCAGCATTTT
CASSQEAMVMGQPQHF
>TRBV30|-|TRBJ1-2|-
TGTGCCTGGACCCAGCCCGAGAACTATGGCTACACCTTC
CAWTQPENYGYTF
>TRBV4-3|-|TRBJ1-2|-
TGCGCCAGCAGCCAAGCCGGCGGGGGGATCGGCTATGGCTACACCTTC
CASSQAGGGIGYGYTF
>TRBV19|-|TRBJ1-5|-
TGTGCCACGGAAAGGGGCCGATATAGCAATCAGCCCCAGCATTTT
CATERGRYSNQPQHF
>TRBV2|-|TRBJ2-3|-
TGTGCCAGCAGTGTGAGTAGCGGCACAGATACGCAGTATTTT
CASSVSSGTDTQYF
>TRBV5-1|-|TRBJ2-2|-
TGCGCCAGCAGCTCCCGTTTAGGTAATGCCGGGGAGCTGTTTTTT
CASSSRLGNAGELFF
>TRBV30|once|TRBJ2-1|-
TGTGCCTGGAACAGTTACAATGAGCAGTTCTTC
CAWNSYNEQFF
>TRBV9|-|TRBJ1-4|-
TGTGCCAGCAGCGTAGGGGGCAATTGGGATGAAAAACTGTTTTTT
CASSVGGNWDEKLFF
>TRBV28|-|TRBJ1-3|-
TGTGCCAGCAGTTTGTGGGGAAACACCATATATTTT
CASSLWGNTIYF
>TRBV11-2|-|TRBJ2-3|-
TGTGCCAGCAGCTTAGCGAGGCTCACAGATACGCAGTATTTT
CASSLARLTDTQYF